These T cell receptor beta chains were read from a single sample in a study of OX40 agonist ivuxolimab in advanced cancers. Data came from immunoSEQ multiplex PCR; TCRdb stores just in-frame clones and leaves some out. Of about 89,000 clones in the sample, approximately 93% were seen once. The material was CD4+ or CD8+ T cells sorted from blood, obtained in a trial of the OX40 agonist ivuxolimab. The source of these receptors is an adult with an advanced solid tumor such as melanoma, head and neck, liver or kidney cancer. CDR3s include the opening cysteine and the closing phenylalanine or tryptophan.

CDR3,V
CASSSDSYYGYTF,TRBV5-1
CASSFTPGQRTNEQFF,TRBV28
CASSQVSTDTQYF,TRBV4-2
CASSPRWRGHQETQYF,TRBV28
CASSLEGYGYTF,TRBV5-1
CASSQGSESPLHF,TRBV4-3
CASSDGGRIQYF,TRBV2
CASTGDDEKLFF,TRBV2
CASSDSGGQPQHF,TRBV6-4
CASSLNLGLPQHF,TRBV27
CASSPGTRGEQFF,TRBV7-3
CASSEDGGLAGATTTDTQYF,TRBV2